This T cell receptor (beta chain) was observed in a study of T cells expressing NK-cell markers. Study details: CD3+CD56+NKG2C+, CD3+CD56+NKG2C- and CD3+CD56-NKG2C+ T cells, once sorted, supplied the TCR beta repertoires. Seven of the eight sequenced donors were HCMV-seropositive; one was seronegative.

As regards this clonotype: What it binds is not known.

Points from the study as a whole: About six of the donors carried dominant NKG2C+ clonotypes that took up roughly 1.0-8% of their CD8+ T cells. These same clonotypes (in a handful of donors) also led the CD3+CD56-NKG2C+ fraction.

TCRdb processed the 5' RACE reads again and assigns one entry to each CDR3 protein, with no DNA. This repertoire comprises about 450,000 distinct CDR3 sequences; its ten largest clones make up 6% to 8%. The CDR3 is 13 residues long. Per the germline V gene, CDR1 is SGHRS and CDR2 is YFSETQ. The chain couples TRBV5-1 to TRBJ2-1; TCRdb's D gene call, TRBD2, goes unchecked for lack of DNA. Sequences were obtained from blood T cells: a sorted CD56 or NKG2C T cell subset, CD4+ or CD8+ T cells, or bulk PBMC T cells (not recorded which). The TCR sequence derives from a woman between 18 and 69 years old in good health. The CDR3 spells CASSWTGGNEQFF.